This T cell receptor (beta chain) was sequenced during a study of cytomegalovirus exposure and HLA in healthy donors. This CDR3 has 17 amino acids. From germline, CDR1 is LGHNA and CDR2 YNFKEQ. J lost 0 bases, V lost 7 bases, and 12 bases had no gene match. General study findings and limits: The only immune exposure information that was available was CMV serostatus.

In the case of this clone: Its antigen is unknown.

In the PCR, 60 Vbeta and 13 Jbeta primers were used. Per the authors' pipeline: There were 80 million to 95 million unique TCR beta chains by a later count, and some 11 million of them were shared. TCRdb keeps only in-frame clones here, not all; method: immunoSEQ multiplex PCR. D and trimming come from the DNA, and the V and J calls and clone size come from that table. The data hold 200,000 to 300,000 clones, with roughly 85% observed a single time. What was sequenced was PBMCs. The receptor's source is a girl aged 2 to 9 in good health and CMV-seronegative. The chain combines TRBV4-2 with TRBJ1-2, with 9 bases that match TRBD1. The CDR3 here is CASKTTGTGSPNYGYTF. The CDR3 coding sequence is TGTGCCAGCAAGACAACCGGGACAGGGAGTCCTAACTATGGCTACACCTTC.